These 24 T cell receptor beta chains share one sample of origin, sequenced in a study of blood T cells in healthy people across ages. The second PCR ran roughly 7 to 11 cycles with a sample-barcoded 5' primer and J-beta primers. TCRdb called the 5' RACE reads again in MiXCR, with one record for every CDR3 protein. The top ten hold more than 2% of the sample, which has 1.5 million to 2 million distinct CDR3 sequences, about 49% seen once. The sample taken for sequencing was blood. All receptors come from a woman aged 40 to 50 in good health.

The J gene is TRBJ2-3, the V gene TRBV4-2; 7 nucleotides agree with TRBD1. With V trimmed by 5 bases and J by 2 bases, 13 bases remained unmatched. This CDR3 spans 17 amino acids. Germline CDR1 and CDR2: LGHNA and YNFKEQ. CDR3 DNA: TGTGCCAGCAGCAAAGCCAGGACAGGTGATTACACAGATACGCAGTATTTT. Encoded protein: CASSKARTGDYTDTQYF.

This clonotype was counted between two and nine times. The chain recombines TRBV7-9 with TRBJ1-1; perhaps TRBD1 as D (6 bases). Germline V CDR1 and CDR2: SEHNR, FQNEAQ (reference sequence). Trimming stripped 5 bases from V and 5 bases from J, with 9 bases between. The CDR3 is 12 residues long. CDR3 protein: CASSQRGTEAFF. The CDR3 DNA reads as TGTGCCAGCAGCCAGAGGGGGACTGAAGCTTTCTTT.

This clonotype came up once. The rearrangement uses TRBV20-1 and TRBJ2-5; 8 nucleotides match TRBD2. This CDR3 contains 15 residues. Germline values: CDR1 DFQATT, CDR2 SNEGSKA (reference sequence). The V gene end was trimmed by 3 bases and the J gene end by 5 bases; junction bases not matched to a gene: 11. CDR3: CSAREAGDPRETQYF. The CDR3 DNA is TGCAGTGCTAGGGAAGCGGGGGACCCACGGGAGACCCAGTACTTC.

The chain employs TRBV6-1 and TRBJ2-1, with TRBD2 matching over 14 bases. Trimming at V came to 8 bases and at J to 0 bases, leaving 6 bases not matched to a gene. The germline gives CDR1 MNHNS, CDR2 SASEGT. CDR3 length: 17 amino acids. CDR3 in DNA: TGTGCCAGCGGACTAGCGGGGGGCCCTAGCTCCTACAATGAGCAGTTCTTC. The encoded protein is CASGLAGGPSSYNEQFF.

The sample holds a few counts of this clonotype. The chain joins TRBV3-1 to TRBJ1-1; D is unclear. CDR1 is LGHDT, CDR2 YNNKEL, per germline (reference sequence). V was clipped by 4 bases and J by 7 bases, with 19 bases between them. There are 15 residues in the CDR3. The CDR3 DNA sequence: TGTGCCAGCAGCCTCGACGATGGGTTAAATGGTGAAGCTTTCTTT. The encoded protein is CASSLDDGLNGEAFF.

DNA for the CDR3: TGTGCCAGCACACCGAGGGGCAGTCCCTCAGATACGCAGTATTTT. This sequence encodes CASTPRGSPSDTQYF. The rearrangement links TRBV6-5 to TRBJ2-3, with D possibly being TRBD1 or TRBD2 (5 bases each). Per germline, CDR1 MNHEY and CDR2 SVGAGI. This CDR3 is 15 amino acids long. V lost 7 bases, J lost 4 bases, and 18 bases lay in between.

This clonotype was counted at least ten times. The J gene is TRBJ2-1, the V gene TRBV29-1, with D tentatively TRBD2 (6 bases). The CDR3 runs to 13 residues. V was shortened by 7 bases and J by 6 bases, with 16 bases between the two germline ends. Germline V CDR1 and CDR2: SQVTM, ANQGSEA. CDR3 sequence reads: CSGGQSGPNEQFF. The CDR3 DNA is TGCAGCGGTGGACAAAGCGGGCCCAATGAGCAGTTCTTC.

The chain couples TRBV5-6 to TRBJ2-3, with D unresolved. This CDR3 is built from 16 residues. Trimming pared 1 base from V and 6 bases from J, leaving 18 bases between. CDR1 is SGHDT and CDR2 is YYEEEE in the germline V gene. In nucleotides, the CDR3 is TGTGCCAGCAGCTTGATGGTGGCCGAACCACGCGATACGCAGTATTTT. Translated: CASSLMVAEPRDTQYF.

J is TRBJ2-7 and V is TRBV20-1, with 9 nucleotides matching TRBD1. J was trimmed by 3 bases and V by 1 base; bases with no gene match: 13. The CDR3 is 17 amino acids. CDR1 DFQATT and CDR2 SNEGSKA come from the germline V gene (reference sequence). CDR3 DNA: TGCAGTGCTAGAGTTCCCAAACCCGGGACAGGGAACTACGAGCAGTACTTC. Its protein product is CSARVPKPGTGNYEQYF.

This chain joins TRBV5-1 and TRBJ1-2, with 7 bases identical to TRBD1. CDR3 length equals 15 residues. The V gene's germline CDR1 is SGHRS and CDR2 YFSETQ. Trimming removed 4 bases from V and 1 base from J; junction bases left unmatched: 7. The CDR3: CASSQTSGGNYGYTF. In nucleotides, the CDR3 is TGCGCCAGCAGCCAAACTTCAGGGGGTAACTATGGCTACACCTTC.

The rearrangement joins TRBV9 to TRBJ1-4; D call uncertain. Germline lookup yields CDR1 SGDLS and CDR2 YYNGEE. V gave up 4 bases and J gave up 5 bases, with 15 bases separating them. This CDR3 comprises 15 residues. The CDR3 sequence is CASSPRGGRNEKLFF. The CDR3 DNA reads as TGTGCCAGCAGCCCCCGAGGCGGGAGGAATGAAAAACTGTTTTTT.

The J gene is TRBJ2-3, the V gene TRBV11-2, with D tentatively TRBD2 (6 bases). V lost 8 bases, J lost 3 bases, and 12 bases lay in between. Germline-derived CDR1 and CDR2 are SGHAT and FQNNGV. This CDR3 region has 13 residues. The CDR3 nucleotides read TGTGCCAGCGTCCGGGGGTTGACAGATACGCAGTATTTT. Encoded protein: CASVRGLTDTQYF.

This clonotype was seen only a few times. J is TRBJ1-2 and V is TRBV28; TRBD1 is a possible D gene (5 bases). Germline V CDR1 and CDR2: MDHEN, SYDVKM. The CDR3 is 14 residues long. Trimming removed 5 bases from V and 4 bases from J, with 14 bases in between. CDR3 protein: CASSGTGISYGYTF. The CDR3 bases are TGTGCCAGCAGTGGGACCGGGATTTCCTATGGCTACACCTTC.

This clonotype has only a few counts. The chain carries TRBV24-1 and TRBJ2-1, with a tentative D call TRBD1 (6 bases). The V end lost 10 bases, the J end lost 6 bases, and 18 bases lay between the germline ends. CDR1 and CDR2 (germline): KGHDR, SFDVKD. This CDR3 is built from 14 residues. The CDR3 here is CATAKGVQPNEQFF. CDR3 in DNA: TGTGCCACGGCGAAGGGGGTCCAGCCCAATGAGCAGTTCTTC.

V is TRBV2 and J is TRBJ1-1; D gene unclear. The CDR3 contains 14 residues. Per germline, CDR1 SNHLY and CDR2 FYNNEI. Trimming pared 2 bases from V and 5 bases from J, leaving 12 bases between. CDR3 sequence: CASSEKGGRTEAFF. The CDR3 nucleotides are TGTGCCAGCAGTGAAAAAGGAGGAAGAACTGAAGCTTTCTTT.

The V gene is TRBV27, the J gene TRBJ1-2, with D unresolved. The V gene's germline CDR1 is MNHEY and CDR2 SMNVEV (reference sequence). V lost 6 bases and J lost 8, with 25 bases in between. CDR3 length equals 16 residues. As DNA, the CDR3 is TGTGCCAGCAGATCTCTCGTCGTGGGGAGAGAAAGCGGCTACACCTTC. This sequence encodes CASRSLVVGRESGYTF.

This chain connects TRBV20-1 to TRBJ2-1; perhaps TRBD2 as D (6 bases). This CDR3 contains 13 residues. Trimming shortened V by 6 bases and J by 2 bases, and 11 bases separated the two germline ends. Per the germline V gene, CDR1 is DFQATT and CDR2 is SNEGSKA (reference sequence). CDR3 region: CSAGDSPYNEQFF. In DNA form, the CDR3 reads TGCAGTGCCGGGGACTCTCCCTACAATGAGCAGTTCTTC.

This clonotype turned up a few times. The chain employs TRBV20-1 and TRBJ1-2; the D is unclear. There are 12 residues in the CDR3. The germline V and J ends were trimmed by 1 base and 1 base, with 4 bases remaining between them. The germline CDR1 and CDR2 sequences are DFQATT and SNEGSKA (reference sequence). CDR3 in DNA: TGCAGTGCTAGAGCACATAACTATGGCTACACCTTC. Translating it yields CSARAHNYGYTF.

This clonotype has a handful of counts. The rearrangement links TRBV7-2 to TRBJ1-2; D call uncertain. Germline V gene sequence: CDR1 SGHTA, CDR2 FQGNSA. The CDR3 is 14 amino acids. V lost 1 base, J lost 4 bases, and 10 bases lay in between. The CDR3 here is CASSLEDGLYGYTF. The DNA of the CDR3 is TGTGCCAGCAGCTTAGAGGACGGCCTCTATGGCTACACCTTC.

The V and J genes are TRBV4-3 and TRBJ2-1; perhaps D is TRBD1 or TRBD2 (6 bases each). V lost 1 base to trimming and J lost 4 bases, with 11 bases between them. Germline V gives CDR1 LGHNA, CDR2 YSLEER. The CDR3 runs 15 residues. DNA for the CDR3: TGCGCCAGCAGCCAAGGGGGGCGGGGATACAATGAGCAGTTCTTC. Encoded protein: CASSQGGRGYNEQFF.

This rearrangement joins TRBV5-6 to TRBJ2-3; D unresolved. Germline CDR1 reads SGHDT; CDR2 reads YYEEEE. The CDR3 spans 14 residues. V was cut by 0 bases and J by 3 bases, with 8 bases left in between. The DNA for the CDR3 is TGTGCCAGCAGCTTGGGGGTCCTAACAGATACGCAGTATTTT. Translation: CASSLGVLTDTQYF.

This chain connects TRBV4-2 to TRBJ1-5; D is unresolved. The V gene's germline CDR1 is LGHNA and CDR2 YNFKEQ. The CDR3 is 15 amino acids. V was clipped by 1 base and J by 5 bases, with 12 bases between them. Written as DNA, the CDR3 is TGTGCCAGCAGCCAAGGCGAAAGCCCTGATCAGCCCCAGCATTTT. Protein sequence: CASSQGESPDQPQHF.

The chain links TRBV20-1 to TRBJ2-1; D possibly corresponds to TRBD1 (5 bases). V was shortened by 4 bases and J by 2 bases, with 18 bases between the two germline ends. The CDR3 runs to 16 residues. Germline values: CDR1 DFQATT, CDR2 SNEGSKA (reference sequence). CDR3 nucleotide sequence: TGCAGTGCTACCCTGAACAGGAATGAGGCCTACAATGAGCAGTTCTTC. This sequence encodes CSATLNRNEAYNEQFF.

The genes are TRBV18 and TRBJ2-7, with unresolved D. The germline gives CDR1 KGHSH, CDR2 LQKENI. This CDR3 region has 14 residues. Trimming left V 1 base short and J 1 base short, with 8 bases between. The CDR3 DNA reads as TGTGCCAGCTCACCACGGACCCAGTCCTACGAGCAGTACTTC. Its protein product is CASSPRTQSYEQYF.